Presented here are 32 T cell receptor beta chains from one specimen sequenced in a study of T cell responses to AZD1222 COVID-19 vaccine. Repertoires were generated with immunoSEQ multiplex PCR, while TCRdb's copy carries only in-frame clones and drops some. The repertoire consists of tens of thousands of clones, with approximately 88% occurring once and the leading ten covering about 12%. The specimen was peripheral blood, collected 28 days after the second AZD1222 dose. The receptors were sampled from an adult who received the AZD1222 COVID-19 vaccine.

The rearrangement joins TRBV4-3 to TRBJ2-2; D gene unclear. V was trimmed by 0 bases and J by 1 base, leaving 9 bases between them. The CDR3 sequence is 16 residues long. The germline V gene has CDR1 LGHNA and CDR2 YSLEER. Here the CDR3 reads CASSQDRVQNTGELFF. CDR3 nucleotide sequence: TGCGCCAGCAGCCAAGATCGAGTACAGAACACCGGGGAGCTGTTTTTT.

The CDR3 region has the DNA TGTGCCAGCAGCCCGGGACTAGCGCCTAGCACAGATACGCAGTATTTT. This gives the protein CASSPGLAPSTDTQYF. The chain employs TRBV4-2 and TRBJ2-3, with 10 bases matching TRBD2. This CDR3 region has 16 residues. Germline-derived CDR1 and CDR2 are LGHNA and YNFKEQ. Unmatched junction bases numbered 4, after V lost 4 bases and J lost 0 bases.

The CDR3 nucleotides are TGTGCCAGCAGCTTAGGGCAGGCTTTACATCAGCCCCAGCATTTT. Its translation is CASSLGQALHQPQHF. This sequence joins TRBV11-2 and TRBJ1-5; D call uncertain. The germline V gene has CDR1 SGHAT and CDR2 FQNNGV. V was cut by 1 base and J by 5 bases, with 12 bases left in between. There are 15 residues in the CDR3.

The rearrangement uses TRBV6-6 and TRBJ1-5, with TRBD1 matching over 9 bases. Germline assignment: CDR1 MNHNY and CDR2 SVGAGI (reference sequence). This CDR3 contains 16 residues. J was trimmed by 4 bases and V by 7 bases; bases with no gene match: 11. CDR3 bases: TGTGCCAGCACCGACTCCACGACAGGGGGTAATCAGCCCCAGCATTTT. Translating gives CASTDSTTGGNQPQHF.

This sequence joins TRBV5-1 and TRBJ1-4; D is undetermined. The germline gives CDR1 SGHRS, CDR2 YFSETQ. Trimming took 0 bases from V and 4 from J, leaving 7 bases between them. CDR3 length: 14 residues. CDR3 DNA: TGCGCCAGCAGCTTGGCGGCAAATAATGAAAAACTGTTTTTT. This codes for CASSLAANNEKLFF.

Of note for this clone: Germline is not matched at one junction end, which may reflect a read error. Other DNA sequences in the same sample also yield this CDR3. The chain carries TRBV3-1 (or the pseudogene TRBV3-2) and TRBJ1-2, with D tentatively TRBD1 (6 bases). Germline loops: CDR1 LGHDT, CDR2 YNNKEL (reference sequence). The CDR3 contains 13 residues. DNA of the CDR3: TGCGCCAGCAGCCAGGACAGAAGGATTGGCTACACCTTC. Its protein is CASSQDRRIGYTF.

The chain links TRBV7-2 to TRBJ1-1; no reliable D call. V was trimmed by 2 bases and J by 0 bases, leaving 4 bases between them. The CDR3 runs to 13 residues. Germline-derived CDR1 and CDR2 are SGHTA and FQGNSA. The CDR3 region is CASSLFMNTEAFF. The CDR3 coding sequence is TGTGCCAGCAGCTTATTCATGAACACTGAAGCTTTCTTT.

The J gene is TRBJ2-1, the V gene TRBV5-5; D is unclear. V lost 2 bases to trimming and J lost 6 bases, with 15 bases between them. The CDR3 is made up of 15 amino acids. Looked up from germline, CDR1 is SGHKS and CDR2 is YYEKEE (reference sequence). CDR3 residues: CASSFNPLGANEQFF. The CDR3 region has the DNA TGTGCCAGCAGCTTTAATCCCCTCGGAGCCAATGAGCAGTTCTTC.

This sequence joins TRBV21-1 and TRBJ2-1; the tabulated D call, TRBD2, remains unverified against the DNA. TRBV21-1 counts as a pseudogene. The length of the CDR3 is 17 residues. CDR3 amino acids: CASSKFSRDSGHNEQFF. The CDR3 DNA is TGTGCCAGCAGCAAATTCTCCCGGGACTCGGGACACAATGAGCAGTTCTTC.

CDR3 sequence reads: CASTMGGGQPQHF. For the CDR3, the DNA is TGTGCCAGCACCATGGGGGGAGGACAGCCCCAGCATTTT. The chain links TRBV7-9 to TRBJ1-5; perhaps TRBD1 as D (5 bases). Trimming shortened V by 7 bases and J by 7 bases, and 14 bases separated the two germline ends. CDR3 length: 13 residues. Germline V gene sequence: CDR1 SEHNR, CDR2 FQNEAQ (reference sequence).

V and J are TRBV6-5 and TRBJ1-1; no clear D. V dropped 2 bases and J dropped 8 bases, with 9 bases sitting between them. Germline assignment: CDR1 MNHEY and CDR2 SVGAGI. The CDR3 loop spans 12 amino acids. DNA of the CDR3: TGTGCCAGCAGTTACGTCGCCCGAGAAGCTTTCTTT. This encodes CASSYVAREAFF.

This chain uses TRBV28 with TRBJ1-4, with TRBD1 matching over 9 bases. Germline lookup yields CDR1 MDHEN and CDR2 SYDVKM. The CDR3 is made up of 15 amino acids. The V segment lost 6 bases and the J segment 8 bases; nucleotides outside the gene matches: 10. The CDR3 loop reads CASRPAGQGWEKLFF. CDR3 bases: TGTGCCAGCAGACCCGCGGGACAGGGTTGGGAAAAACTGTTTTTT.

The V and J genes are TRBV27 and TRBJ2-1, with unresolved D. Trimming stripped 2 bases from V and 2 bases from J, with 10 bases between. Germline lookup yields CDR1 MNHEY and CDR2 SMNVEV (reference sequence). CDR3 length equals 15 residues. The CDR3 nucleotides read TGTGCCAGCAGTTTAGGCAGGAGAGCCTACAATGAGCAGTTCTTC. Translation: CASSLGRRAYNEQFF.

The chain's CDR3 is CASRIWGTDTQYF. DNA for the CDR3: TGTGCCAGCAGGATTTGGGGCACAGATACGCAGTATTTT. The V gene is TRBV6-5, the J gene TRBJ2-3; D remains ambiguous. The CDR3 loop spans 13 amino acids. The germline gives CDR1 MNHEY, CDR2 SVGAGI. Trimming cost V 6 bases and J 1 base, with 8 bases left between them.

The rearrangement joins TRBV9 to TRBJ2-2, with 9 bases identical to TRBD2. The CDR3 runs 17 residues. V dropped 1 base and J dropped 1; count of bases not matched to a gene: 5. Germline CDR1 reads SGDLS; CDR2 reads YYNGEE. CDR3 nucleotides: TGTGCCAGCAGCGTACGCGGGGGGGCCCGGAACACCGGGGAGCTGTTTTTT. Translated, it gives CASSVRGGARNTGELFF.

This clone is a singleton in its sample. The J gene is TRBJ1-2, the V gene TRBV11-2; TRBD1 might be the D (5 bases). Germline V gene data show CDR1 as SGHAT and CDR2 as FQNNGV. V was trimmed by 5 bases and J by 0 bases, leaving 13 bases between them. The CDR3 contains 15 residues. CDR3 nucleotide sequence: TGTGCCAGCAGCCTCGTGCCAGGGACTAACTATGGCTACACCTTC. Encoded protein: CASSLVPGTNYGYTF.

This chain uses TRBV2 with TRBJ1-2, with unresolved D. The CDR3 covers 12 residues. Trimming left V 3 bases short and J 6 bases short, with 8 bases between. Germline V gene lookup returns CDR1 SNHLY and CDR2 FYNNEI. CDR3 region: CASSEAGNGYTF. Written as DNA, the CDR3 is TGTGCCAGCAGTGAGGCGGGAAATGGCTACACCTTC.

The chain employs TRBV18 and TRBJ1-2; 10 bases are a match to TRBD1. Germline V gene sequence: CDR1 KGHSH, CDR2 LQKENI. The CDR3 is made up of 14 amino acids. V dropped 3 bases and J dropped 6; count of bases not matched to a gene: 4. CDR3 sequence reads: CASSPADRGDGYTF. The CDR3 DNA is TGTGCCAGCTCACCCGCGGACAGGGGGGATGGCTACACCTTC.

The chain is built from TRBV5-4 and TRBJ1-2; D not resolved. V was cut by 4 bases and J by 6 bases, with 10 bases left in between. CDR1 is SGHNT and CDR2 is YYREEE in the germline V gene (reference sequence). CDR3 length: 12 amino acids. In DNA, the CDR3 is TGTGCCAGCAGCGGTGCGGGAGATGGCTACACCTTC. Encoded protein: CASSGAGDGYTF. The variable domain in full, completed from reference TRBV5-4 and TRBJ1-2, reads ETGVTQSPTHLIKTRGQQVTLRCSSQSGHNTVSWYQQALGQGPQFIFQYYREEENGRGNFPPRFSGLQFPNYSSELNVNALELDDSALYLCASSGAGDGYTFGSGTRLTVV.

The chain has TRBV6-5 and TRBJ2-3; 7 bases agree with TRBD2. Germline V CDR1 and CDR2: MNHEY, SVGAGI. V lost 5 bases and J lost 0; bases outside the gene matches: 2. This CDR3 comprises 14 residues. CDR3 loop: CASSPSGSTDTQYF. CDR3 DNA sequence: TGTGCCAGCAGTCCTAGCGGAAGCACAGATACGCAGTATTTT.

The chain has TRBV30 and TRBJ2-3; no clear D gene. The CDR3 has 13 residues. CDR1 is GTSNPN and CDR2 is SVGIG in the germline V gene (reference sequence). V was clipped by 2 bases and J by 4 bases, with 10 bases between them. The CDR3 coding sequence is TGTGCCTGGAGTAGGGTTCTCGCAGATACGCAGTATTTT. This codes for CAWSRVLADTQYF. The variable domain in full, with the rest retrieved from reference TRBV30 and TRBJ2-3, is SQTIHQWPATLVQPVGSPLSLECTVEGTSNPNLYWYRQAAGRGLQLLFYSVGIGQISSEVPQNLSASRPQDRQFILSSKKLLLSDSGFYLCAWSRVLADTQYFGPGTRLTVL.

Details on this clone: The sample carries other DNA sequences with the same CDR3. The V and J genes are TRBV7-9 and TRBJ1-1; 7 bases map to TRBD1. The germline gives CDR1 SEHNR, CDR2 FQNEAQ (reference sequence). The CDR3 spans 13 residues. V dropped 2 bases and J dropped 4; count of bases not matched to a gene: 1. The CDR3 sequence: CASSLQGGTEAFF. DNA of the CDR3: TGTGCCAGCAGCTTACAGGGGGGCACTGAAGCTTTCTTT.

The CDR3 DNA follows: TGTGCCAGCAGGGGCACTGAAGCTTTCTTT. Encoded protein: CASRGTEAFF. The rearrangement uses TRBV2 and TRBJ1-1; D gene uncertain. Germline V CDR1 and CDR2: SNHLY, FYNNEI. The CDR3 is 10 residues long. Between the trimmed V and J ends, which lost 6 bases and 4 bases, there was a span of 3 bases.

V is TRBV7-2 and J is TRBJ2-1; D may be TRBD2 (5 bases). The germline V gene has CDR1 SGHTA and CDR2 FQGNSA. The V gene lost 1 base and the J gene lost 3 bases, with 7 bases spanning the gap. The length of the CDR3 is 14 residues. The CDR3 coding sequence is TGTGCCAGCAGCTTAGACGGGGACTACAATGAGCAGTTCTTC. Translated: CASSLDGDYNEQFF.

The rearrangement uses TRBV30 and TRBJ1-1; unclear D gene. The CDR3 contains 14 residues. The V gene's germline CDR1 is GTSNPN and CDR2 SVGIG (reference sequence). V lost 5 bases and J 0 bases, leaving 13 bases between the germline ends. This chain's CDR3 is CAWGPGRLNTEAFF. The CDR3 DNA reads as TGTGCCTGGGGTCCCGGACGGCTGAACACTGAAGCTTTCTTT.

The rearrangement links TRBV6-5 to TRBJ2-7; D perhaps matches TRBD2 (6 bases). This CDR3 has 11 residues. Germline lookup yields CDR1 MNHEY and CDR2 SVGAGI. V lost 10 bases and J lost 2, with 9 bases in between. Here the CDR3 DNA reads TGTGCCACCGGGGGAACCTACGAGCAGTACTTC. Protein sequence: CATGGTYEQYF.

V usage is TRBV2 and J usage is TRBJ2-7, with TRBD1 identical over 10 bases. V gave up 3 bases and J gave up 3 bases; unmatched junction bases: 5. Germline CDR1 SNHLY, CDR2 FYNNEI. The CDR3 contains 15 residues. The CDR3 here is CASSDRGTGVYEQYF. CDR3 nucleotides: TGTGCCAGCAGTGACAGAGGGACAGGGGTCTACGAGCAGTACTTC. Complete variable domain (other parts from reference TRBV2 and TRBJ2-7): EPEVTQTPSHQVTQMGQEVILRCVPISNHLYFYWYRQILGQKVEFLVSFYNNEISEKSEIFDDQFSVERPDGSNFTLKIRSTKLEDSAMYFCASSDRGTGVYEQYFGPGTRLTVT.

The rearrangement uses TRBV9 and TRBJ2-1; 7 nucleotides line up with TRBD2. This CDR3 is 16 amino acids long. Per the germline V gene, CDR1 is SGDLS and CDR2 is YYNGEE. V shed 0 bases and J 5 bases; nucleotides not matched to a gene: 8. The CDR3 sequence is CASSVVPAGTHNEQFF. In nucleotides, the CDR3 is TGTGCCAGCAGCGTAGTCCCAGCGGGAACCCACAATGAGCAGTTCTTC.

This chain connects TRBV6-5 to TRBJ1-2; D might be TRBD1 (5 bases). Germline values: CDR1 MNHEY, CDR2 SVGAGI. CDR3 length: 14 amino acids. V shed 7 bases and J shed 6 bases, with 18 bases lying between them. The CDR3 bases are TGTGCCAGCACGATGACACAGTCAGGGAATGGCTACACCTTC. It specifies CASTMTQSGNGYTF.

This clone was recorded once. This chain connects TRBV5-1 to TRBJ1-6; 7 nucleotides agree with TRBD1. This CDR3 is 14 amino acids long. The V gene end was trimmed by 9 bases and the J gene end by 6 bases; junction bases not matched to a gene: 9. Germline lookup yields CDR1 SGHRS and CDR2 YFSETQ. CDR3 DNA sequence: TGCGCCAAAAGGGGGCGACTTCGTAATTCACCCCTCCACTTT. As protein: CAKRGRLRNSPLHF. The whole variable domain, filled in from reference TRBV5-1 and TRBJ1-6, reads KAGVTQTPRYLIKTRGQQVTLSCSPISGHRSVSWYQQTPGQGLQFLFEYFSETQRNKGNFPGRFSGRQFSNSRSEMNVSTLELGDSALYLCAKRGRLRNSPLHFGNGTRLTVT.

The chain couples TRBV28 to TRBJ2-1, with D uncertain. The CDR3 is made up of 14 amino acids. Trimming took 5 bases from V and 6 from J, leaving 14 bases between them. Germline values: CDR1 MDHEN, CDR2 SYDVKM. The CDR3 DNA follows: TGTGCCAGCAGTCTCGGGCTAGGGTTCAATGAGCAGTTCTTC. It yields the protein CASSLGLGFNEQFF.

This chain uses TRBV7-2 with TRBJ1-1; D remains unclear. Germline values: CDR1 SGHTA, CDR2 FQGNSA. V lost 1 base, J lost 1 base, and 7 bases lay in between. This CDR3 region has 14 residues. The CDR3 DNA is TGTGCCAGCAGCTTAGTTCGGGGGAACACTGAAGCTTTCTTT. Its translation: CASSLVRGNTEAFF.